The present TCR beta chain was sequenced within a study of blood T cell repertoires in COVID-19 (dated by TCRdb to between 2020 and 2021). As for the study more broadly: The collaborator samples originated in the United States, Italy and Spain and spanned the acute and convalescent phases of COVID-19. A de-identified subject ID, COVID-19 status, age in years and sex were almost always included in the sample metadata. Subjects who had been exposed to COVID-19, were actively infected with it, or had recovered from it provided the deeply sampled blood TCRbeta repertoires that made up the dataset. Where available, HLA class I and class II types were obtained from metadata supplied by the sample provider rather than from assay-based typing. The repertoires were made available in a free public database intended to serve as a resource for research on the immune response to SARS-CoV-2. The prospective study material was composed of cDNA or gDNA derived from T cells, B-cell-depleted T cells, or PBMCs. Samples were obtained from the ongoing ImmuneRACE study (first 160 participants) and from roughly 1,300 subjects provided by 6 global collaborators. Beyond this particular receptor, the publication reports: Clinical and demographic metadata were provided uncurated, with the amount varying by source and participant.

In this sample, this clone turned up once. Its antigen remains undetermined. The sample holds no much larger clone one base away, and base qualities are not on file. Collaborating institutions collected whole blood in K2EDTA tubes following their own protocols. For TCRbeta analysis, collaborators shipped samples in one of three forms: frozen whole blood, isolated PBMCs, or DNA extracted from either of those sample types. The CDR3 goes from the cysteine to the phenylalanine over 14 residues. Only the CDR3 portion is preserved as DNA: 42 bases, with reading frame beginning at the first base. CDR1 and CDR2 are read off the germline V gene as MNHEY and SVGAGI. V sheds 6 bases and J sheds 8 bases, leaving 19 bases between their ends. The immunoSEQ Assay, a bias-controlled multiplex PCR, was used to amplify TCRbeta CDR3 regions from genomic DNA. Regarding the original processing steps: Nucleated cell counts per sample were estimated from amplification of reference gene primers within the assay. Sequence reads were collapsed and filtered to measure the absolute abundance of every unique TCRbeta CDR3 rearrangement. For each sample, productive Simpson clonality was calculated by taking the square root of Simpson's diversity index across productive rearrangements. TCRdb provides this immuneACCESS table in a form limited to in-frame rearrangements. Some clones are lacking; in checked studies, under half of them reflect an unresolved V gene, and why the rest are absent is not known. The DNA gave D and trimming, while V, J and clone size come from that table. The sample data list roughly 6,600 clones, and 80% to 90% of these were observed just once. The top ten hold more than 8% of the sample.

The sequence joins TRBV6-5 to TRBJ1-2; D gene: possibly TRBD1, on 5 matching bases. This receptor was identified in a human donor in a cohort sampled during active COVID-19. The donor label of this sample is uncertain. The sample comprised peripheral blood. The CDR3 region has the sequence CASRKTAKGFGYTF. In nucleotides, the sequence is TGTGCCAGCAGAAAGACAGCGAAAGGTTTCGGCTACACCTTC.